This T cell receptor (beta chain) was observed in a study of cytomegalovirus exposure and HLA in healthy donors. Study findings and constraints: V- and J-gene trimming in TCR beta was tied to a missense DCLRE1C variant by an analysis performed later. In a later analysis, a genetic analysis reported fewer productive-TCR N-insertions in an Asian-associated ancestry cluster than the cohort average. Presence/absence analysis assumed near-uniform sequencing depth across donors. Researchers catalogued about 150 TCR beta chains as cytomegalovirus-associated.

Turning to this clone: Antigen: not known.

The PCR contained 60 Vbeta and 13 Jbeta primers. The table came from immunoSEQ multiplex PCR; TCRdb's copy has only in-frame clones and leaves some out. Of over 120,000 clones listed, 75% to 90% are singletons. Sequencing was done on a sample of PBMCs. The source is a woman aged 25 to 39 in good health and CMV-seronegative.

The CDR3 nucleotides read TGTGCCAGCAGCTTAGGAGGGGCAGGGGACGCTTTCTTT. Translation gives CASSLGGAGDAFF. The chain has TRBV7-9 and TRBJ1-1; D might be TRBD1 (6 bases). V gave up 1 base and J gave up 11 bases, with 14 bases separating them. The CDR3 covers 13 residues. Germline assignment: CDR1 SEHNR and CDR2 FQNEAQ (reference sequence).